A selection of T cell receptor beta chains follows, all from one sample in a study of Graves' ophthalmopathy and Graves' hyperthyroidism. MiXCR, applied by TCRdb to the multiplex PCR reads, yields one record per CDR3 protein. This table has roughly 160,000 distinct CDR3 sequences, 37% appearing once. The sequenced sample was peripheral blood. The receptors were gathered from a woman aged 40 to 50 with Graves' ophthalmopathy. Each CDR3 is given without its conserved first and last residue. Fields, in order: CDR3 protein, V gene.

CDR3aa: ASSSRQGTEAF; v_gene: TRBV12-3/TRBV12-4
CDR3aa: ASSPSLAGAYNEQF; v_gene: TRBV4-2
CDR3aa: ASNENTEAF; v_gene: TRBV19
CDR3aa: ASSLEFPGAQGEQY; v_gene: TRBV11-2
CDR3aa: AISGSWTDTQY; v_gene: TRBV10-3
CDR3aa: ASSPGPGGNYEQY; v_gene: TRBV27
CDR3aa: ASSLGPQGNQPQH; v_gene: TRBV7-8
CDR3aa: ASTPGGANVLT; v_gene: TRBV2
CDR3aa: ASSGPQETQY; v_gene: TRBV3-1
CDR3aa: ASSLRTTITGGLTEAF; v_gene: TRBV12-3/TRBV12-4
CDR3aa: ASSLGRGFYEQY; v_gene: TRBV6-2/TRBV6-3
CDR3aa: ASSFAGAGSYT; v_gene: TRBV27
CDR3aa: ASSQEGQAYEQY; v_gene: TRBV6-1
CDR3aa: ASSQGALTEAF; v_gene: TRBV7-8
CDR3aa: ASSQDRTGVDTQY; v_gene: TRBV4-3
CDR3aa: SAVTILTGVNTEAF; v_gene: TRBV29-1
CDR3aa: ASSTDLRSGNTIY; v_gene: TRBV6-5
CDR3aa: ASSGSYGYT; v_gene: TRBV10-3
CDR3aa: ASSQRGTSGSSKNIQY; v_gene: TRBV6-1
CDR3aa: ASSLGVGMLVGTQY; v_gene: TRBV7-2
CDR3aa: AIRQGGGTEAF; v_gene: TRBV10-3
CDR3aa: AGGNGNYEQY; v_gene: TRBV6-4
CDR3aa: ASITKEAF; v_gene: TRBV6-2/TRBV6-3
CDR3aa: ATSPGTSRETQY; v_gene: TRBV24-1
CDR3aa: SARADSNQPQH; v_gene: TRBV20-1
CDR3aa: ASSEFGGSDQPQH; v_gene: TRBV6-1
CDR3aa: ASTRQGSSYEQY; v_gene: TRBV6-2/TRBV6-3
CDR3aa: ASSYGSGWSTEAF; v_gene: TRBV6-2/TRBV6-3
CDR3aa: ASSPDTEAF; v_gene: TRBV18
CDR3aa: ASSFYVTLSSYNSPLH; v_gene: TRBV7-2
CDR3aa: ASSPLSDTQY; v_gene: TRBV12-3/TRBV12-4
CDR3aa: ASTRLGGRGVWNTEAF; v_gene: TRBV6-2/TRBV6-3
CDR3aa: ASSRTATMNTEAF; v_gene: TRBV6-2/TRBV6-3
CDR3aa: ASSLQGDYNSPLH; v_gene: TRBV5-1
CDR3aa: ASSPLGTANTEAF; v_gene: TRBV27
CDR3aa: AWGSSSSGSPLH; v_gene: TRBV30
CDR3aa: ASSQLLTGTERRNTGELF; v_gene: TRBV13
CDR3aa: ASSPWTGEQY; v_gene: TRBV11-2
CDR3aa: ASSPSDREETQY; v_gene: TRBV28
CDR3aa: AISIQENYGYT; v_gene: TRBV10-3
CDR3aa: ASSFAAGTANQPQH; v_gene: TRBV12-3/TRBV12-4
CDR3aa: ASSGYRDGGYT; v_gene: TRBV7-8
CDR3aa: ASSSELKQETQY; v_gene: TRBV11-3
CDR3aa: ASSLKPGAYSNQPQH; v_gene: TRBV2
CDR3aa: ASSYTPQVYNSPLH; v_gene: TRBV6-2/TRBV6-3
CDR3aa: ASSSRDRDEQY; v_gene: TRBV12-3/TRBV12-4
CDR3aa: ASSPGYSGNTIY; v_gene: TRBV13
CDR3aa: AARSAGTKNIQY; v_gene: TRBV11-2
CDR3aa: SARFTSGKETQY; v_gene: TRBV20-1
CDR3aa: ASSTDRGLLASPLH; v_gene: TRBV7-9
CDR3aa: ASSLGQELVNQPQH; v_gene: TRBV6-1